The present T cell receptor beta chain was sequenced within a study of T cells in Graves' hyperthyroidism and ophthalmopathy. Study results and caveats: Before onset, ophthalmopathy was predicted by the model a median around 6 months earlier.

Amplified regions were TCR beta CDR3 sequences from RNA transcripts. An initial round of RT-PCR targeting the TCR CDR3 relied on the HTBI primer set. TCRdb recomputed calls from the multiplex PCR reads with MiXCR, one row per CDR3 protein. This table has roughly 740,000 distinct CDR3 sequences, 15% to 20% appearing once. Per germline, CDR1 SGHNT and CDR2 YYREEE (reference sequence). This CDR3 contains 15 residues. V was cut by 4 bases and J by 2 bases, with 13 bases left in between. Uncontrolled infections, other autoimmune diseases, pregnancy or lactation led to exclusion of patients. About this clonotype itself: Its antigen remains unidentified.

The specimen was blood. The chain recombines TRBV5-4 with TRBJ2-1; D may be TRBD2 (5 bases). This clonotype originated in a man aged 18 to 35 with Graves' hyperthyroidism. DNA of the CDR3: TGTGCCAGCAGCACCCGGACTCTCGCCTACAATGAGCAGTTCTTC. Amino acid sequence: CASSTRTLAYNEQFF.